This paragraph reports one T cell receptor (beta chain). V was clipped by 5 bases and J by 1 base; unmatched bases: 8. Germline V gene sequence: CDR1 LNHDA, CDR2 SQIVND (reference sequence). The CDR3 has 16 residues. These data originate in a study of blood T cell repertoires in COVID-19. On the study more broadly: Sites in the United States, Italy and Spain provided acute and convalescent COVID-19 samples.

Original handling: Reference gene primers were amplified, and this amplification served to estimate nucleated cell counts. TCRdb's table, derived via immunoSEQ multiplex PCR, lists solely in-frame clones and lacks some. That table furnishes V, J and clone size, whereas the DNA furnished D and trimming. The table includes about 68,000 clones, over 75% detected once. This chain connects TRBV19 to TRBJ2-7; 10 bases are a match to TRBD1. This TCR was sampled from a human donor in a cohort sampled during active COVID-19. The material sequenced was peripheral blood. The CDR3 sequence: CASSALRDRGSYEQYF. CDR3 sequence (DNA): TGTGCCAGTAGTGCCCTCCGGGACAGGGGATCCTACGAGCAGTACTTC.